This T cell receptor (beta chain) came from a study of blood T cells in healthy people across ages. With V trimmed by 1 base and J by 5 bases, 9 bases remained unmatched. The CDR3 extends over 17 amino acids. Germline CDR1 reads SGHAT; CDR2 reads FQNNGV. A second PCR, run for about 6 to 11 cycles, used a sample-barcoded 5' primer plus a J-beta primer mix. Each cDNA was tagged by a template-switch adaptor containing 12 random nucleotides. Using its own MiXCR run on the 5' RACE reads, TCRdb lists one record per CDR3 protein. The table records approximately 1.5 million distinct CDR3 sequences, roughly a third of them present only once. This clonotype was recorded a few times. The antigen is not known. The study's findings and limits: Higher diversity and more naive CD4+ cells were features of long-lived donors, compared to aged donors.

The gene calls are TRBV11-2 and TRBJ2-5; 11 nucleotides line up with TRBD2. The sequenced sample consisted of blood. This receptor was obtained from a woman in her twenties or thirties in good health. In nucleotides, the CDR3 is TGTGCCAGCAGCTTAGGTGGGGGACTAGCGGTCTCGGAGACCCAGTACTTC. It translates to CASSLGGGLAVSETQYF.